Listed below are T cell receptor beta chains from one sample, sequenced in a study of T cell responses to AZD1222 COVID-19 vaccine. Here immunoSEQ multiplex PCR was the method, and the copy in TCRdb shows in-frame clones only, minus some. The sample records approximately 100,000 clones, approximately 90% being singletons. Sequenced here: peripheral blood, sampled on day 0 of AZD1222 vaccination. The receptors derive from an adult in good health. Each CDR3 is given with its conserved first and last residue. A D gene is named only where the DNA matches it firmly. Expanded clones get a size class; other rows say once, few or many, or leave the size out.

clone_size | j_call | v_call | d_call | cdr3_length | cdr3_nt | cdr3_aa
NA | TRBJ2-6 | TRBV7-9 | TRBD1 | 17 | TGTGCCAGCAGTTATACAGGGGGAGTCTCTGGGGCCAACGTCCTGACTTTC | CASSYTGGVSGANVLTF
NA | TRBJ1-5 | TRBV7-8 | NA | 12 | TGTGCCAGCAGCTTAGAAGGACAGCCCCAGCATTTT | CASSLEGQPQHF
NA | TRBJ1-3 | TRBV6-5 | NA | 16 | TGTGCCAGCAGTTACTCGAACGCCCACTCTGGAAACACCATATATTTT | CASSYSNAHSGNTIYF
NA | TRBJ2-7 | TRBV10-3 | NA | 14 | TGTGCCATCAACCCACAGGGTAGGGCCTACGAGCAGTACTTC | CAINPQGRAYEQYF
NA | TRBJ1-1 | TRBV7-8 | NA | 17 | TGTGCCAGCAGCTTAGAAGGGAGAGGACGGAGAGGCACTGAAGCTTTCTTT | CASSLEGRGRRGTEAFF
once | TRBJ2-5 | TRBV6-5 | NA | 13 | TGTGCCAGCGGCCAGGTTCGAGGGGAGACCCAGTACTTC | CASGQVRGETQYF
few | TRBJ1-4 | TRBV4-2 | TRBD1 | 14 | TGTGCCAGCGTTCCGGGCACAGGGGCCGAAAAACTGTTTTTT | CASVPGTGAEKLFF
NA | TRBJ1-2 | TRBV6-5 | NA | 13 | TGTGCCAGCAGGTTCGATTCTAACTATGGCTACACCTTC | CASRFDSNYGYTF
NA | TRBJ2-1 | TRBV7-8 | TRBD2 | 16 | TGTGCCAGCAGCGTGGGACTAGCGGGGGGGCAGAAAGAGCAGTTCTTC | CASSVGLAGGQKEQFF
NA | TRBJ2-1 | TRBV3-1/TRBV3-2 | NA | 13 | TGTGCCAGCAGCCAAGAGCCCCTCTCTAAGCAGTTCTTC | CASSQEPLSKQFF
NA | TRBJ1-3 | TRBV28 | TRBD1 | 14 | TGTGCCAGCAGGGTTGACAGGGCGGGAAACACCATATATTTT | CASRVDRAGNTIYF
once | TRBJ1-1 | TRBV29-1 | NA | 15 | TGCAGCGTCCGTCTATCGGCAGGGGCGAACACTGAAGCTTTCTTT | CSVRLSAGANTEAFF
NA | TRBJ1-4 | TRBV11-2 | NA | 15 | TGTGCCAGCAGCTTGCAAGGGACTACTAATGAAAAACTGTTTTTT | CASSLQGTTNEKLFF
NA | TRBJ2-7 | TRBV27 | TRBD2 | 16 | TGTGCCAGCAGTTTAATAGGGACTAGCGGGGGCTACGAGCAGTACTTC | CASSLIGTSGGYEQYF
NA | TRBJ1-1 | TRBV6-4 | NA | 14 | TGTGCCAGCAGTAAAGACAGACTGAACACTGAAGCTTTCTTT | CASSKDRLNTEAFF
NA | TRBJ1-1 | TRBV28 | TRBD1 | 14 | TGTGCCAGCAGGGGCAGGGGGCAAAGCACTGAAGCTTTCTTT | CASRGRGQSTEAFF
once | TRBJ2-5 | TRBV7-2 | NA | 14 | TGTGCCAGCAGCTCCGCCGGGCTCCAAGAGACCCAGTACTTC | CASSSAGLQETQYF
NA | TRBJ2-2 | TRBV6-4 | NA | 14 | TGTGCCAGCAGTGAGCAGGGGTACACCGGGGAGCTGTTTTTT | CASSEQGYTGELFF
NA | TRBJ1-2 | TRBV12-1 | NA | 16 | TGTGCCAGCAGCCGGATTTTAGGGCAGCGAAACTATGGCTACACCTTC | CASSRILGQRNYGYTF
NA | TRBJ2-7 | TRBV23-1 | NA | 17 | TGCGCCAGCAGTCAATCCCCGGGACATCAGACCCCCTACGAGCAGTACTTC | CASSQSPGHQTPYEQYF
NA | TRBJ1-1 | TRBV3-1/TRBV3-2 | NA | 15 | TGTGCCAGCAGCCTTAAAGGGACATACAACACTGAAGCTTTCTTT | CASSLKGTYNTEAFF
NA | TRBJ1-5 | TRBV11-1 | NA | 13 | TGTGCCAGCAGCTCGGTTCCGTATCAGCCCCAGCATTTT | CASSSVPYQPQHF
NA | TRBJ2-7 | TRBV5-6 | NA | 13 | TGTGCCAGCAGCCTACTTTCGGTTCGTCAGCAGTACTTC | CASSLLSVRQQYF
NA | TRBJ2-4 | TRBV11-1 | NA | 15 | TGTGCCAGCAGCTTCAGTGGGGCGCCCGAAAACATTCAGTACTTC | CASSFSGAPENIQYF
NA | TRBJ1-5 | TRBV20-1 | NA | 13 | TGCAGTGCTAGTAAGTCCGAGAATCAGCCCCAGCATTTT | CSASKSENQPQHF